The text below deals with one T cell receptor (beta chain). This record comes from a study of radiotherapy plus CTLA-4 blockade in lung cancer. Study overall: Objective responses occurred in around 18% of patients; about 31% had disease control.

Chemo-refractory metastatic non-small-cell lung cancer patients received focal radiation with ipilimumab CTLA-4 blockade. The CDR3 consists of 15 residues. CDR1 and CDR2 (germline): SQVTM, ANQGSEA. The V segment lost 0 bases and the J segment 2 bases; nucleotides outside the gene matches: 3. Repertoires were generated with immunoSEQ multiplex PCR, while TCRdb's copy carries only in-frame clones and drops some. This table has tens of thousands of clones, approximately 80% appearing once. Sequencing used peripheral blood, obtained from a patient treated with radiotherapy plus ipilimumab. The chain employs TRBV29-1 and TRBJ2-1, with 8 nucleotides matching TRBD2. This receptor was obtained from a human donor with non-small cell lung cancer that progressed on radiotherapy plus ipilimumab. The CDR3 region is CSVEDGGLAYNEQFF. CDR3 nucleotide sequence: TGCAGCGTTGAAGATGGGGGACTAGCCTACAATGAGCAGTTCTTC.